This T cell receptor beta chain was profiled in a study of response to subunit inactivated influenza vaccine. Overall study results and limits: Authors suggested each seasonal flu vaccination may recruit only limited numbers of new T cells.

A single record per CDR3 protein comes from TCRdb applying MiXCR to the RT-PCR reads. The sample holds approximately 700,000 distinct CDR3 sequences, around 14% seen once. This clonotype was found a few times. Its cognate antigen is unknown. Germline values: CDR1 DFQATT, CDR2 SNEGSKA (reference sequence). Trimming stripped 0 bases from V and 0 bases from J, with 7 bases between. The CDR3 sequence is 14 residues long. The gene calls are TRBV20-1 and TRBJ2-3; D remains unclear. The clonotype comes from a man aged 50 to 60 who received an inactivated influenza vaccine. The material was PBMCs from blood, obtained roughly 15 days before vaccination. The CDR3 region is CSARDPGSTDTQYF. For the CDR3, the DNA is TGCAGTGCTAGAGATCCGGGTAGCACAGATACGCAGTATTTT.